The rows below give T cell receptor beta chains drawn from one sample of a study of cytomegalovirus exposure and HLA in healthy donors. The data were produced by immunoSEQ multiplex PCR, yet TCRdb's version contains in-frame clones alone and is incomplete. The sample has 35,000 to 45,000 clones; about half are singletons. Specimen: PBMCs. All receptors come from a man aged 55-75 years in good health and CMV-seronegative. The CDR3 runs from the conserved cysteine through the conserved F or W. D genes are given only for firm matches. A clone size is listed for some rows: how often the clone was seen (once, few, many), or a class if it is expanded.

j_gene	v_gene	abundance	d_gene	CDR3nt	CDR3aa
TRBJ1-2	TRBV30	-	TRBD1	TGTGCCTGGAGAGACCGTCTGAGACAGGGTTTCCATGGCTACACCTTC	CAWRDRLRQGFHGYTF
TRBJ1-2	TRBV7-8	once	-	TGTGCCAGCAGCTTAGCCCAGGGGAACTATGGCTACACCTTC	CASSLAQGNYGYTF
TRBJ2-5	TRBV6-5	once	TRBD1	TGTGCCAGCAGTTACGGGACAGGGGCGGTGGAGACCCAGTACTTC	CASSYGTGAVETQYF
TRBJ2-2	TRBV13	few	-	TGTGCCAGCAGCTCAAGACAGTGGGGCAGAAGCGGGGAGCTGTTTTTT	CASSSRQWGRSGELFF
TRBJ2-1	TRBV7-2	once	TRBD2	TGTGCCAGCAGCTCGCGGGGGTATCACAATGAGCAGTTCTTC	CASSSRGYHNEQFF
TRBJ2-3	TRBV13	-	TRBD2	TGTGCCAGCAGCACCCGGCTAGCGGGGTACACAGATACGCAGTATTTT	CASSTRLAGYTDTQYF
TRBJ2-3	TRBV29-1	-	TRBD2	TGCAGCGTTGATGATAGCGGGAGGGGCACAGATACGCAGTATTTT	CSVDDSGRGTDTQYF
TRBJ2-1	TRBV28	-	-	TGTGCCAGCAGTTCCGACTTTTCTAGCTCCTACAATGAGCAGTTCTTC	CASSSDFSSSYNEQFF
TRBJ1-2	TRBV6-5	-	-	TGTGCCAGCAGCGACTCCAACTATGGCTACACCTTC	CASSDSNYGYTF
TRBJ2-7	TRBV6-1	-	TRBD1	TGTGCCAGCAGTGGCCGGGACAGGGGGTCCTACGAGCAGTACTTC	CASSGRDRGSYEQYF
TRBJ2-1	TRBV4-3	-	-	TGCGCCAGCAGCCGGCAGTCCACCACCTACAATGAGCAGTTCTTC	CASSRQSTTYNEQFF
TRBJ2-1	TRBV14	-	TRBD2	TGTGCCAGCAGCCAAGCTAGCGGGAGTCGTAGGTTCTTC	CASSQASGSRRFF
TRBJ1-5	TRBV6-5	-	-	TGTGCCAGCAGTCCATTGCAGACAGGCAATCAGCCCCAGCATTTT	CASSPLQTGNQPQHF
TRBJ2-2	TRBV29-1	-	TRBD2	TGCAGCGGGCGGACTAGCGGGACCGGGGAGCTGTTTTTT	CSGRTSGTGELFF
TRBJ2-6	TRBV11-3	-	TRBD2	TGTGCCAGCAGCTCGGGACTAGCGGGAGCTGGGGCCAACGTCCTGACTTTC	CASSSGLAGAGANVLTF
TRBJ2-7	TRBV6-1	-	-	TGTGCCACCACGCCGGCAGGGACTTACGAGCAGTACTTC	CATTPAGTYEQYF
TRBJ2-1	TRBV11-3	-	TRBD1	TGTGCCAGCTCCGGGACAGGGAATTTGGATGAGCAGTTCTTC	CASSGTGNLDEQFF
TRBJ2-7	TRBV19	-	TRBD1	TGTGCCAGCGGGGACAGGGGAATTTACGAGCAGTACTTC	CASGDRGIYEQYF
TRBJ1-1	TRBV29-1	few	-	TGCAGCTTAGGGGGTTCTGAAGCTTTCTTT	CSLGGSEAFF
TRBJ1-4	TRBV18	few	-	TGTGCCAGCTCGGAAGGCAGGGTCGGTGAAAAACTGTTTTTT	CASSEGRVGEKLFF
TRBJ2-2	TRBV5-1	-	TRBD2	TGCGCCAGCAGCTTAACTAGCGGGAGGGCCACCGGGGAGCTGTTTTTT	CASSLTSGRATGELFF
TRBJ2-3	TRBV7-9	-	-	TGTGCCAGCAGCTTGGGTCATAGCATGGATACGCAGTATTTT	CASSLGHSMDTQYF
TRBJ1-1	TRBV7-2	few	TRBD1	TGTGCCAGCAGCTCGACAGGGAATACTGAAGCTTTCTTT	CASSSTGNTEAFF
TRBJ1-1	TRBV27	-	TRBD1	TGTGCCAGCAGGGGACAGGTGACTGAAGCTTTCTTT	CASRGQVTEAFF
TRBJ2-7	TRBV2	many	-	TGTGCCAGCAGCGCGCGGGCCCTTAAAGGTCACGAGCAGTACTTC	CASSARALKGHEQYF
TRBJ2-7	TRBV18	-	-	TGTGCCAGCTCACCAATGCGCGAGAGCTCCTACGAGCAGTACTTC	CASSPMRESSYEQYF
TRBJ2-7	TRBV4-3	-	TRBD2	TGCGCCAGCAGCCAAGAAGAGGTGTTAAGCGGGAGGGCGGGCGAGCAGTACTTC	CASSQEEVLSGRAGEQYF
TRBJ2-5	TRBV7-9	once	TRBD1	TGTGCCAGCAGCTCGTCCCGGGACAGGGAGACCCAGTACTTC	CASSSSRDRETQYF
TRBJ2-1	TRBV7-2	-	TRBD2	TGTGCCAGCAGCCCCGGGACTAGCGGGAGGGCCTGGGGGCAGTTCTTC	CASSPGTSGRAWGQFF
TRBJ2-7	TRBV4-2	once	TRBD2	TGTGCCAGCAGCCAAGATTCTGAGACTAGCGACTACGAGCAGTACTTC	CASSQDSETSDYEQYF
TRBJ2-2	TRBV19	-	TRBD1	TGTGCCAGTAGCACAGGGGGTAACACCGGGGAGCTGTTTTTT	CASSTGGNTGELFF
TRBJ2-5	TRBV6-6	-	TRBD1	TGTGCCAGCAGTTTTCCGGGACAGGAAGAGACCCAGTACTTC	CASSFPGQEETQYF
TRBJ1-3	TRBV30	-	-	TGTGCCTGGAGCGAGGGAAACACCATATATTTT	CAWSEGNTIYF
TRBJ1-2	TRBV2	-	-	TGTGCCAGCAGTCTCCTAGGAGACTATGGCTACACCTTC	CASSLLGDYGYTF
TRBJ2-1	TRBV11-3	-	TRBD2	TGTGCCAGCAGCCCCGGCCTAGCGGCGGGCAGGGAGCAGTTCTTC	CASSPGLAAGREQFF
TRBJ2-5	TRBV27	-	TRBD1	TGTGCCAGCAGTTTACTGGGACAGCTAGAGACCCAGTACTTC	CASSLLGQLETQYF
TRBJ1-4	TRBV28	-	TRBD1	TGTGCCAGCAGTGGGACAGGGGGAACTGAAAAACTGTTTTTT	CASSGTGGTEKLFF
TRBJ2-2	TRBV5-1	few	-	TGCGCCAGCAGGACAGACATTTCGAACACCGGGGAGCTGTTTTTT	CASRTDISNTGELFF
TRBJ2-5	TRBV7-9	-	-	TGTGCCAGCAGCCAGCGCATGGCAGCGGCTAACCAAGAGACCCAGTACTTC	CASSQRMAAANQETQYF
TRBJ1-2	TRBV6-1	-	-	TGTGCCAGCAGTGAAAGGGGATATGGCTACACCTTC	CASSERGYGYTF
TRBJ1-4	TRBV5-1	-	-	TGCGCCAGCAGCTCGGGACAACCTAATGAAAAACTGTTTTTT	CASSSGQPNEKLFF
TRBJ1-2	TRBV19	-	TRBD1	TGTGCCAGTAGTATTGGGACAGTTCCGGGCTACACCTTC	CASSIGTVPGYTF
TRBJ1-1	TRBV4-3	-	-	TGCGCCAGCAGCCAAGGGAGGAACACTGAAGCTTTCTTT	CASSQGRNTEAFF
TRBJ1-5	TRBV7-9	-	TRBD1	TGTGCCAGCAGCGACGGACAGGAACCGTTTGGGGGCAATCAGCCCCAGCATTTT	CASSDGQEPFGGNQPQHF
TRBJ2-7	TRBV28	-	-	TGTGCCAGCAGTTCCCCCGACCGTTATGACAGCTCCTACGAGCAGTACTTC	CASSSPDRYDSSYEQYF
TRBJ2-7	TRBV2	-	-	TGTGCCAGCAGTGGGGGCGCCGCTTTCTACGAGCAGTACTTC	CASSGGAAFYEQYF
TRBJ2-1	TRBV10-1	-	-	TGCGCCAGCAGTGAGGCGGGGAGCTCCTACAATGAGCAGTTCTTC	CASSEAGSSYNEQFF
TRBJ2-7	TRBV29-1	-	-	TGCAGCGTTGAAGGTCGGGACTACGAGCAGTACTTC	CSVEGRDYEQYF
TRBJ1-1	TRBV29-1	-	TRBD1	TGCAGCGCAATACAGGGGATTGGGAACACTGAAGCTTTCTTT	CSAIQGIGNTEAFF
TRBJ2-7	TRBV30	few	TRBD1	TGTGCCTGGACCCCCGACAGGGGTTCGGCCTATTTCTTC	CAWTPDRGSAYFF
TRBJ1-2	TRBV5-6	-	-	TGTGCCAGCAGCCCTCTGCAGGCTGACAACTATGGCTACACCTTC	CASSPLQADNYGYTF
TRBJ1-1	TRBV9	few	-	TGTGCCAGCAGCGTATCAGCCAGGGTGACTGAAGCTTTCTTT	CASSVSARVTEAFF
TRBJ1-2	TRBV9	-	-	TGTGCCAGCAGCCCTCTGGGGAGGTTCGGCTATGGCTACACCTTC	CASSPLGRFGYGYTF